The 3 T cell receptor beta chains listed next were all sequenced from one sample in a study of cytomegalovirus exposure and HLA in healthy donors. In the PCR, 60 Vbeta and 13 Jbeta primers were used. Sequencing used immunoSEQ multiplex PCR; TCRdb keeps in-frame clones, though not all of them. The sample includes approximately 150,000 clones, around 75% of them seen just once. Sequences were obtained from PBMCs. These receptors came from a man aged 18 to 35 in good health and CMV-seropositive.

This chain links TRBV19 with TRBJ1-1, with D perhaps matching TRBD1 (5 bases). This CDR3 contains 15 residues. CDR1 LNHDA and CDR2 SQIVND come from the germline V gene (reference sequence). The V and J ends lost 3 bases and 4 bases respectively, with 15 bases between them. CDR3 amino acids: CASSMWAGQGTEAFF. For the CDR3, the DNA is TGTGCCAGTAGTATGTGGGCCGGGCAGGGCACTGAAGCTTTCTTT. The full variable domain, rest sourced from reference TRBV19 and TRBJ1-1, is DGGITQSPKYLFRKEGQNVTLSCEQNLNHDAMYWYRQDPGQGLRLIYYSQIVNDFQKGDIAEGYSVSREKKESFPLTVTSAQKNPTAFYLCASSMWAGQGTEAFFGQGTRLTVV.

The chain links TRBV5-4 to TRBJ2-3; TRBD2 is a possible D gene (5 bases). V lost 4 bases, J lost 2 bases, and 17 bases lay in between. The CDR3 is 16 residues long. Germline values: CDR1 SGHNT, CDR2 YYREEE (reference sequence). The CDR3 region is CASSLSSGFLTDTQYF. The CDR3 DNA reads TGTGCCAGCAGCCTGTCGAGCGGATTCCTCACAGATACGCAGTATTTT. Based on the CDR3 plus reference TRBV5-4 and TRBJ2-3, the full variable domain is ETGVTQSPTHLIKTRGQQVTLRCSSQSGHNTVSWYQQALGQGPQFIFQYYREEENGRGNFPPRFSGLQFPNYSSELNVNALELDDSALYLCASSLSSGFLTDTQYFGPGTRLTVL.

The chain recombines TRBV27 with TRBJ2-2, with D maybe TRBD1 (6 bases). V was cut by 4 bases and J by 0 bases, with 12 bases left in between. The CDR3 runs to 16 residues. The germline gives CDR1 MNHEY, CDR2 SMNVEV (reference sequence). The CDR3 reads CASSSPGGTNTGELFF. The CDR3 DNA follows: TGTGCCAGCAGTTCCCCTGGGGGCACGAACACCGGGGAGCTGTTTTTT.